These 4 T cell receptor beta chains originate from one sample sequenced in a study of blood T cells in healthy people across ages. With a J-beta primer mix and a sample-barcoded 5' primer, a second PCR ran about 7 to 12 cycles. MiXCR, applied by TCRdb to the 5' RACE reads, yields one record per CDR3 protein. The sample contains 600,000 to 1,000,000 distinct CDR3 sequences, 58% of which appear only once. Sequencing was performed on blood. All receptors derive from a man aged 25 to 45 in good health.

This chain joins TRBV20-1 and TRBJ1-1; D may be TRBD1 (5 bases). This CDR3 region has 14 residues. Trimming cost V 2 bases and J 6 bases, with 16 bases left between them. CDR1 and CDR2 (germline): DFQATT, SNEGSKA (reference sequence). Written as DNA, the CDR3 is TGCAGTGCTAGACGTAGCGCATCGGGGCCTGAAGCTTTCTTT. Its protein is CSARRSASGPEAFF.

The rearrangement joins TRBV2 to TRBJ1-2; a weak D match, TRBD1 (5 bases). Germline V CDR1 and CDR2: SNHLY, FYNNEI. Trimming removed 5 bases at V and 1 base at J, with 17 bases between. CDR3 length: 16 residues. Here the CDR3 reads CASSPDSIPFNYGYTF. In DNA, the CDR3 is TGTGCCAGCAGTCCTGACAGTATACCTTTTAACTATGGCTACACCTTC.

The V call is TRBV24-1, the J call TRBJ2-4, with D perhaps TRBD2 (6 bases). Deletions cut 3 bases from V and 13 bases from J, with 15 bases between. CDR3 size: 13 residues. Germline V lookup: CDR1 KGHDR, CDR2 SFDVKD. The CDR3 region has the DNA TGTGCCACCAGTGATAACGTTGCCCGGGGGCAGTACTTC. As protein: CATSDNVARGQYF.

This clonotype was detected only a few times. The rearrangement joins TRBV4-2 to TRBJ1-2, with D possibly being TRBD1 (5 bases). Deletions cut 0 bases from V and 7 bases from J, with 9 bases between. This CDR3 comprises 13 residues. Per germline, CDR1 LGHNA and CDR2 YNFKEQ. CDR3 nucleotides: TGTGCCAGCAGCCAAGATAGAGGGGCTGGCTACACCTTC. Protein sequence: CASSQDRGAGYTF.